The rows below give T cell receptor beta chains drawn from one sample of a study of blood T cell repertoires in COVID-19. Some clones are missing from TCRdb's copy, which holds only in-frame ones; the method was immunoSEQ multiplex PCR. The sample lists roughly 350,000 clones, 85% to 90% occurring once. Material: peripheral blood. These TCRs come from a woman in her 50s with COVID-19, enrolled during active disease. The CDR3 runs from the conserved cysteine through the conserved F or W. A D gene is named only where the DNA matches it firmly. Where a row states a size, it is once, few, many or the class of an expanded clone; other rows omit it.

d_call	j_call	clone_size	v_call	cdr3_nt	cdr3_aa
TRBD2	TRBJ2-1	-	TRBV4-3	TGCGCCAGCAGCCAAGATGGGCCCCTACTAGCGGGGCCGGGAAATGAGCAGTTCTTC	CASSQDGPLLAGPGNEQFF
-	TRBJ1-6	-	TRBV18	TGTGCCAGCTCACCACCAACAGGGCCTTCCTATAATTCACCCCTCCACTTT	CASSPPTGPSYNSPLHF
-	TRBJ2-7	-	TRBV19	TGTGCCAGTAGCGCCCGGATAGGGGTCTTTAACGAGCAGTACTTC	CASSARIGVFNEQYF
-	TRBJ2-5	few	TRBV11-3	TGTGCCAGCAGCTTAGGTACACAGGGTACCCAGTACTTC	CASSLGTQGTQYF
-	TRBJ2-1	-	TRBV20-1	TGCAGTGTTGGCAGGATCAATGAGCAGTTCTTC	CSVGRINEQFF
-	TRBJ2-1	-	TRBV11-2	TGTGCCAGCAGCCCCTTAGCTCGGGATGAGCAGTTCTTC	CASSPLARDEQFF
-	TRBJ1-2	-	TRBV20-1	TGCAGTGCTAGTGTATTATTAGACAGGATCCATCCCCTTCCATATGGCTACACCTTC	CSASVLLDRIHPLPYGYTF
-	TRBJ1-5	few	TRBV2	TGTGCCAGCAGCAGCGGGACACCGAATCAGCCCCAGCATTTT	CASSSGTPNQPQHF
-	TRBJ2-2	-	TRBV7-2	TGTGCCAGCAGCTTGAGGCGGAGGGGAACCGGGGAGCTGTTTTTT	CASSLRRRGTGELFF
-	TRBJ2-2	-	TRBV6-5	TGTGCCAGCAGTTACTCGAGGCTCGGAAGGACCGGGGAGCTGTTTTTT	CASSYSRLGRTGELFF
TRBD1	TRBJ1-2	-	TRBV6-5	TGTGCCAGCAGAGTAGGACAGGCGTATGGCTACACCTTC	CASRVGQAYGYTF
TRBD1	TRBJ2-7	-	TRBV6-6	TGTGCCAGCAGTCACCGGGACAGGGTACCTCATTCTTCTTCCTACGAGCAGTACTTC	CASSHRDRVPHSSSYEQYF
TRBD1	TRBJ2-7	-	TRBV7-6	TGTGCCAGCAGCTTCGCTAAAGACAGGGGGCAGACCTACGAGCAGTACTTC	CASSFAKDRGQTYEQYF
-	TRBJ2-7	-	TRBV5-4	TGTGCCAGCAGCTTGAGTTCAGGCAGTTTCTACTACGAGCAGTACTTC	CASSLSSGSFYYEQYF
-	TRBJ1-6	once	TRBV2	TGTGCCAGCGTTCAGTCAGCCTATAATTCACCCCTCCACTTT	CASVQSAYNSPLHF
-	TRBJ1-2	-	TRBV4-3	TGCGCCAGCAGCCCAACAGGGCCGGGCGATGGCTACACCTTC	CASSPTGPGDGYTF
TRBD1	TRBJ1-1	-	TRBV5-4	TGTGCCAGCAGCCCTACTCCCCCGGGACAGGCGAACACTGAAGCTTTCTTT	CASSPTPPGQANTEAFF
TRBD2	TRBJ2-7	-	TRBV11-3	TGTGCCAGCCGGACTAGCGGGAGACACGAGCAGTACTTC	CASRTSGRHEQYF
TRBD1	TRBJ1-2	few	TRBV19	TGTGCCAGTAGGTTCCAGGGGGATACGGGAGGCTACACCTTC	CASRFQGDTGGYTF
-	TRBJ1-2	-	TRBV6-2/TRBV6-3	TGTGCCAGCAGTACTTCTCGGCACAGACCTAACTATGGCTACACCTTC	CASSTSRHRPNYGYTF
TRBD1	TRBJ1-5	few	TRBV6-1	TGTGCCAGCAGTGAACGGGGACAGGGGGCGCGGGTTGGGCCCCAGCATTTT	CASSERGQGARVGPQHF
-	TRBJ1-4	few	TRBV18	TGTGCCAGCTGTCAGGGTACAACTAATGAAAAACTGTTTTTT	CASCQGTTNEKLFF
TRBD1	TRBJ2-5	-	TRBV4-1	TGCGCCAGCAGCCATCAGGTTACAGGGGCATCGGGGGAGACCCAGTACTTC	CASSHQVTGASGETQYF
-	TRBJ2-4	-	TRBV5-4	TGTGCCAGCAGCTTGGGGACAGTAGCCAAAAACATTCAGTACTTC	CASSLGTVAKNIQYF
-	TRBJ2-3	once	TRBV5-1	TGCGCCAGCAGCTTGCTAGGGGCAGGGACAGATACGCAGTATTTT	CASSLLGAGTDTQYF
TRBD2	TRBJ2-1	-	TRBV6-2/TRBV6-3	TGTGCCAGCAGTTACTCCCTAGCGGAGGGCTCCTACAATGAGCAGTTCTTC	CASSYSLAEGSYNEQFF
TRBD2	TRBJ2-3	-	TRBV7-2	TGTGCCAGCAGCCCACGAGCGGGAGACGCAGATACGCAGTATTTT	CASSPRAGDADTQYF
TRBD2	TRBJ2-1	once	TRBV9	TGTGCCAGCAGCGTTAGCGGGAGTGTGTACAATGAGCAGTTCTTC	CASSVSGSVYNEQFF
-	TRBJ2-7	-	TRBV7-2	TGTGCCAGCAGCTTAGAGTTCACGGTTACCTACGAGCAGTACTTC	CASSLEFTVTYEQYF
-	TRBJ2-7	-	TRBV3-1/TRBV3-2	TGTGCCAGCAACCCACGCGGGGAACCCTACGAGCAGTACTTC	CASNPRGEPYEQYF
TRBD1	TRBJ1-2	-	TRBV27	TGTGCCAGCAGCCCGGGACAGGGTCTCTATGGCTACACCTTC	CASSPGQGLYGYTF
TRBD2	TRBJ2-7	-	TRBV5-6	TGTGCCAGCAGCTTGTGGCTCGGACTAGCGATCTCCTACGAGCAGTACTTC	CASSLWLGLAISYEQYF
-	TRBJ2-2	-	TRBV9	TGTGCCAGCAGCGGTCAGATCACCGGGGAGCTGTTTTTT	CASSGQITGELFF
TRBD1	TRBJ2-7	-	TRBV7-6	TGTGCCAGCAGCTTAGCGGACAGGCCCGGCGGGTTGCACGAGCAGTACTTC	CASSLADRPGGLHEQYF
TRBD1	TRBJ1-1	-	TRBV11-2	TGTGCCAGCAGCCTTCAGGGACAGGGGGCCACTGAAGCTTTCTTT	CASSLQGQGATEAFF
TRBD2	TRBJ2-7	-	TRBV19	TGTGCCAGTAGTATTCGGGAACTAGCGGGAGTCGAGCAGTACTTC	CASSIRELAGVEQYF
-	TRBJ1-5	-	TRBV12-3/TRBV12-4	TGTGCCAGTACAGGGAGAAGCAATCAGCCCCAGCATTTT	CASTGRSNQPQHF
TRBD2	TRBJ2-1	-	TRBV9	TGTGCCAGCAGCGTAGAAGGTGCGGGAGCAACTTACAATGAGCAGTTCTTC	CASSVEGAGATYNEQFF
-	TRBJ2-1	-	TRBV4-2	TGTGCCAGCAGCCAAGATGGGCTAGGGAGTTTCCAGTTCTTC	CASSQDGLGSFQFF
TRBD2	TRBJ2-7	-	TRBV25-1	TGTGCCAGCAGTGGACGGACTAGCGGGAGGCATCCCTACGAGCAGTACTTC	CASSGRTSGRHPYEQYF
-	TRBJ1-2	-	TRBV11-2	TGTGCCAGCAGCCGCGAGATAGCTAACTATGGCTACACCTTC	CASSREIANYGYTF
TRBD2	TRBJ2-7	-	TRBV5-8	TGTGCCAGCAGCCGAACTCGACTAGCGGGAGTTCACGAGCAGTACTTC	CASSRTRLAGVHEQYF
TRBD1	TRBJ1-2	-	TRBV19	TGTGCCAGTAGTAAGACAGGGGGCTATGGCTACACCTTC	CASSKTGGYGYTF
TRBD1	TRBJ2-7	once	TRBV28	TGTGCCAGCACCTCCTTGGGGACAGTCTCCTACGAGCAGTACTTC	CASTSLGTVSYEQYF
-	TRBJ2-2	-	TRBV9	TGTGCCAGCAGCGTAGTTACAGGCGGTTGGGCGAACACCGGGGAGCTGTTTTTT	CASSVVTGGWANTGELFF
-	TRBJ1-4	-	TRBV19	TGTGCCAGTAGCGGGAGGTCTGCAACTAATGAAAAACTGTTTTTT	CASSGRSATNEKLFF
TRBD1	TRBJ2-5	-	TRBV7-9	TGTGCCAGCAGTAGAGGGACAGGCGAAGAGACCCAGTACTTC	CASSRGTGEETQYF
TRBD2	TRBJ2-1	once	TRBV19	TGTGCCAGTAGTATGGGACTAGCCTACAATGAGCAGTTCTTC	CASSMGLAYNEQFF
TRBD2	TRBJ2-3	-	TRBV5-1	TGCGCCAGCAGCCTTCCCCCCGCGGGAGCAGATACGCAGTATTTT	CASSLPPAGADTQYF
-	TRBJ2-5	-	TRBV6-1	TGTGCCAGCAGTGAAGTACGACATCAGAGCGAGACCCAGTACTTC	CASSEVRHQSETQYF
TRBD1	TRBJ1-5	-	TRBV27	TGTGCCAGCAGTTCCGGGACAGGGGGCTATCAGCCCCAGCATTTT	CASSSGTGGYQPQHF
TRBD1	TRBJ2-1	-	TRBV18	TGTGCCAGCTCTCGCGACAGGGGGCGTACTGACAATGAGCAGTTCTTC	CASSRDRGRTDNEQFF
-	TRBJ1-5	-	TRBV19	TGTGCCAGTAGTACCGGGAGGAGGGGGAGCAATCAGCCCCAGCATTTT	CASSTGRRGSNQPQHF